These 6 T cell receptor beta chains originate from one sample sequenced in a study of identifying expanded T cells in peripheral blood. The assay was immunoSEQ multiplex PCR, and TCRdb's table has in-frame clones only and misses some. This sample has under 90,000 clones; about nine tenths occur once, and the top ten carry roughly 2.8%. The sample was blood. The source is a person aged 18 to 75 in good health.

The rearrangement uses TRBV5-1 and TRBJ2-2; D is perhaps TRBD1 or TRBD2 (6 bases each). Germline loops: CDR1 SGHRS, CDR2 YFSETQ. CDR3 size: 16 residues. Trimming cost V 2 bases and J 5 bases, with 16 bases left between them. The CDR3 is CASSFGTGARTGELFF. The CDR3 DNA follows: TGCGCCAGCAGCTTTGGGACGGGGGCGCGGACCGGGGAGCTGTTTTTT.

The chain uses TRBV4-2 and TRBJ2-2, with TRBD2 matching 8 bases. The CDR3 covers 15 residues. With 1 base clipped from V and 5 bases from J, the junction kept 3 bases outside the gene matches. Per the germline V gene, CDR1 is LGHNA and CDR2 is YNFKEQ. The CDR3 DNA reads as TGTGCCAGCAGCCAAGTCGTAGCGGGGACCGGGGAGCTGTTTTTT. Translation: CASSQVVAGTGELFF.

V and J are TRBV6-1 and TRBJ1-3; D ambiguous. Germline lookup yields CDR1 MNHNS and CDR2 SASEGT. The V end was cut by 0 bases, the J end by 1 base, with 4 bases between. There are 14 residues in the CDR3. CDR3: CASSEALSGNTIYF. The CDR3 DNA reads as TGTGCCAGCAGTGAAGCCTTATCTGGAAACACCATATATTTT.

J is TRBJ2-3 and V is TRBV2, with a possible D match to TRBD2 (6 bases). V lost 5 bases to trimming and J lost 4 bases, with 16 bases between them. The CDR3 runs 15 residues. Per the germline V gene, CDR1 is SNHLY and CDR2 is FYNNEI. Here the CDR3 reads CASSYTRGTSDTQYF. The DNA for the CDR3 is TGTGCCAGCAGTTACACTAGAGGGACTTCAGATACGCAGTATTTT. Filled out from reference TRBV2 and TRBJ2-3, the complete variable domain reads EPEVTQTPSHQVTQMGQEVILRCVPISNHLYFYWYRQILGQKVEFLVSFYNNEISEKSEIFDDQFSVERPDGSNFTLKIRSTKLEDSAMYFCASSYTRGTSDTQYFGPGTRLTVL.

V gene TRBV5-6 combines with J gene TRBJ1-2, with D possibly matching TRBD1 (5 bases). The CDR3 totals 13 residues. The V gene lost 4 bases and the J gene lost 5 bases, with 12 bases spanning the gap. The germline V gene has CDR1 SGHDT and CDR2 YYEEEE. CDR3 nucleotides: TGTGCCAGCAGCCGGACAAAAGGTTATGGCTACACCTTC. Translated, it gives CASSRTKGYGYTF.

The J gene is TRBJ1-1, the V gene TRBV6-5; perhaps TRBD1 as D (6 bases). CDR1 is MNHEY, CDR2 SVGAGI, per germline. The V end lost 8 bases, the J end lost 3 bases, and 13 bases lay between the germline ends. The CDR3 covers 13 residues. The CDR3 sequence: CASGEGGDTEAFF. The CDR3 nucleotides are TGTGCCAGCGGGGAAGGGGGGGACACTGAAGCTTTCTTT.